This T cell receptor (beta chain) was captured by sequencing in a study of CD8 T cells in ankylosing spondylitis. General observations from the study: Earlier literature documents some of the motif variants in reactive arthritis synovial fluid and blood. Matched ankylosing spondylitis synovial fluid reportedly contained a significantly enriched population of disease-linked clones. Seemingly distinctive of ankylosing spondylitis blood was a TCR beta motif formed by eight highly homologous variants. Those disease-linked clones were CD8+; they were also relatively rare in peripheral blood.

Using quantitative 5'-RACE with molecular barcodes, the authors made TCR beta libraries. Via MiXCR, TCRdb re-called the 5' RACE reads, giving one row per CDR3 protein. The data show fewer than 450,000 distinct CDR3 sequences, 15% to 20% seen once. The CDR3 covers 16 residues. The J segment lost 4 bases and the V segment lost 1 base, leaving 5 bases of the junction unmatched. Germline V gene lookup returns CDR1 SGHTA and CDR2 FQGNSA. This clonotype occurred a few times. The target antigen is unknown. The source is a male donor with ankylosing spondylitis. Source material: blood, either unsorted or a sorted T cell fraction (not recorded which). The chain has TRBV7-2 and TRBJ2-1, with 9 positions matching TRBD2. DNA for the CDR3: TGTGCCAGCAGCTTAGTAGGTAGCGGGGGATACAATGAGCAGTTCTTC. Amino acids: CASSLVGSGGYNEQFF.